The sequence of this T cell receptor (beta chain) was determined in a study of early T cells in non-severe SARS-CoV-2 infection. As for the study in general: Sequencing targeted bulk RNA from unsorted whole blood, leaving chains unpaired. Study-wide results and limits: Comparison of clonotypes with VDJdb favored anti-spike CD8 responses while missing private and CD4 specificities.

This clonotype was found many times. Its target is not known. Unique molecular identifiers tagged individual cDNA molecules. TCRdb passed the 5' RACE reads through MiXCR, listing each CDR3 protein once. The repertoire has over 25,000 distinct CDR3 sequences, 8.5% to 10% of them found once; the top ten carry roughly 13%. The germline V and J ends were trimmed by 5 bases and 7 bases, with 17 bases remaining between them. CDR3 length: 15 residues. Germline V gene data show CDR1 as SGHVS and CDR2 as FNYEAQ. The chain uses TRBV7-6 and TRBJ1-4; D is unresolved. The sequencing sample was made of whole blood. This clonotype was sampled from an adult who was a healthcare worker with PCR-confirmed SARS-CoV-2 infection or an uninfected control (not recorded which). Written as DNA, the CDR3 is TGTGCCAGCAGCCCCGCTGACGGGAGAGGTGAAAAACTGTTTTTT. This codes for CASSPADGRGEKLFF. The whole variable domain, remainder taken from reference TRBV7-6 and TRBJ1-4, is GAGVSQSPRYKVTKRGQDVALRCDPISGHVSLYWYRQALGQGPEFLTYFNYEAQQDKSGLPNDRFSAERPEGSISTLTIQRTEQRDSAMYRCASSPADGRGEKLFFGSGTQLSVL.